A single sample gave rise to the 24 T cell receptor beta chains below, sequenced in a study of T cell repertoires in ileal Crohn's disease. Time point indicated: neoterminal ileum biopsy at postoperative endoscopy, about 6 months after surgery. Assay used: immunoSEQ multiplex PCR; TCRdb lists only in-frame clones, some missing. The profile covers some 5,400 clones, with around 63% appearing a single time and less than 35% taken by the ten largest. The sample taken for sequencing was ileal tissue. The origin of the receptors is an adult with Crohn's disease.

The chain recombines TRBV18 with TRBJ2-5, with TRBD1 matching over 10 bases. There are 14 residues in the CDR3. The germline V gene has CDR1 KGHSH and CDR2 LQKENI. The V segment lost 6 bases and the J segment 5 bases; nucleotides outside the gene matches: 6. The CDR3 DNA follows: TGTGCCAGCTCTCGCGGGACAGGGGCTGAGACCCAGTACTTC. Translating it yields CASSRGTGAETQYF.

The genes are TRBV4-1 and TRBJ1-1; a possible D gene is TRBD1 (6 bases). The CDR3 sequence is 15 residues long. CDR1 is MGHRA, CDR2 YSYEKL, per germline. V was pared by 4 bases and J by 7 bases, with 19 bases between. As DNA, the CDR3 is TGCGCCAGCAGCCCTCGATGGGACATCCTAGTTGAAGCTTTCTTT. This gives the protein CASSPRWDILVEAFF.

The CDR3 DNA follows: TGCGCCAGCAGCTCCCGGGGGGCAGGTGAAAAACTGTTTTTT. It is translated as CASSSRGAGEKLFF. V gene TRBV4-3 combines with J gene TRBJ1-4; maybe TRBD1 (6 bases). The CDR3 is 14 residues long. Germline V gives CDR1 LGHNA, CDR2 YSLEER. The V and J ends lost 5 bases and 7 bases respectively, with 14 bases between them.

This clone appeared once. This chain joins TRBV18 and TRBJ2-5; 12 bases line up with TRBD1. The CDR3 is 16 amino acids. The V gene end was trimmed by 3 bases and the J gene end by 5 bases; junction bases not matched to a gene: 7. Germline CDR1 and CDR2: KGHSH and LQKENI. This chain's CDR3 is CASSPPGTGGRETQYF. CDR3 in DNA: TGTGCCAGCTCACCCCCCGGGACAGGGGGCAGGGAGACCCAGTACTTC. The entire variable domain, with the rest obtained from reference TRBV18 and TRBJ2-5, is as follows: NAGVMQNPRHLVRRRGQEARLRCSPMKGHSHVYWYRQLPEEGLKFMVYLQKENIIDESGMPKERFSAEFPKEGPSILRIQQVVRGDSAAYFCASSPPGTGGRETQYFGPGTRLLVL.

This sequence joins TRBV5-1 and TRBJ1-1, with D possibly matching TRBD1 (5 bases). Deletions cut 4 bases from V and 11 bases from J, with 18 bases between. The CDR3 is 13 amino acids. The germline V gene encodes CDR1 SGHRS and CDR2 YFSETQ. In nucleotides, the CDR3 is TGCGCCAGCAGCCCCCCTGGGGGAGGTGAGGCTTTCTTT. Translation: CASSPPGGGEAFF.

About this clone itself: At one of its ends the junction is not consistent with the germline gene, which may arise from a read error. The rearrangement links TRBV5-1 to TRBJ2-5; TRBD2 aligns across 11 bases. CDR3 length equals 17 residues. Per the germline V gene, CDR1 is SGHRS and CDR2 is YFSETQ. The chain's CDR3 is CASSLAPSGRYQETQYF. The CDR3 DNA reads as TGTGCCAGCAGCTTGGCCCCTAGCGGGAGGTACCAAGAGACCCAGTACTTC.

V usage is TRBV18 and J usage is TRBJ2-6, with D tentatively TRBD1 (5 bases). This CDR3 is built from 17 residues. The V gene lost 6 bases and the J gene lost 0 bases, with 15 bases spanning the gap. Germline assignment: CDR1 KGHSH and CDR2 LQKENI. The chain's CDR3 is CASSLAQVYSGANVLTF. CDR3 nucleotides: TGTGCCAGCTCTCTCGCACAGGTTTACTCTGGGGCCAACGTCCTGACTTTC.

V and J are TRBV11-2 and TRBJ2-1, with no clear D. The CDR3 consists of 11 residues. The V end was cut by 4 bases, the J end by 8 bases, with 6 bases between. Germline loops: CDR1 SGHAT, CDR2 FQNNGV. The CDR3 DNA sequence: TGTGCCAGCAGCTCCTCCGATGAGCAGTTCTTC. It is translated as CASSSSDEQFF. The full variable domain, its missing parts supplied by reference TRBV11-2 and TRBJ2-1, is EAGVAQSPRYKIIEKRQSVAFWCNPISGHATLYWYQQILGQGPKLLIQFQNNGVVDDSQLPKDRFSAERLKGVDSTLKIQPAKLEDSAVYLCASSSSDEQFFGPGTRLTVL.

The chain couples TRBV19 to TRBJ2-2; TRBD2 agrees at 9 bases. Trimming removed 5 bases from V and 5 bases from J; junction bases left unmatched: 9. Germline CDR1 reads LNHDA; CDR2 reads SQIVND (reference sequence). This CDR3 comprises 16 residues. CDR3 nucleotides: TGTGCCAGTAGTTTGGTAGCGGGGGACCAAACCGGGGAGCTGTTTTTT. It is translated as CASSLVAGDQTGELFF.

The chain employs TRBV7-8 and TRBJ1-1; D call uncertain. The CDR3 totals 13 residues. V was clipped by 3 bases and J by 0 bases, with 5 bases between them. The V gene's germline CDR1 is SGHVS and CDR2 FQNEAQ. The CDR3 region is CASSFNLNTEAFF. Written as DNA, the CDR3 is TGTGCCAGCAGCTTTAACTTGAACACTGAAGCTTTCTTT. Using reference TRBV7-8 and TRBJ1-1 for the parts outside the CDR3, the full variable domain is GAGVSQSPRYKVAKRGQDVALRCDPISGHVSLFWYQQALGQGPEFLTYFQNEAQLDKSGLPSDRFFAERPEGSVSTLKIQRTQQEDSAVYLCASSFNLNTEAFFGQGTRLTVV.

This chain links TRBV6-1 with TRBJ1-1; D is possibly TRBD1 (6 bases). Germline V gene data show CDR1 as MNHNS and CDR2 as SASEGT. The CDR3 totals 14 residues. With 4 bases removed from V and 4 bases from J, the gap between germline ends came to 13 bases. CDR3 coding DNA: TGTGCCAGCAGTGGGCTTAGGGGGGGCACTGAAGCTTTCTTT. Its translation is CASSGLRGGTEAFF.

The chain employs TRBV7-2 and TRBJ2-5; weak D call: TRBD2 (7 bases). The CDR3 has 13 amino acids. The V and J ends lost 5 bases and 5 bases respectively, with 12 bases between them. Germline V CDR1 and CDR2: SGHTA, FQGNSA. The DNA for the CDR3 is TGTGCCAGCAGCGGGGGGGCCTACGAGACCCAGTACTTC. This sequence encodes CASSGGAYETQYF.

The genes are TRBV27 and TRBJ2-2, with 13 nucleotides matching TRBD2. CDR1 MNHEY and CDR2 SMNVEV come from the germline V gene (reference sequence). This CDR3 region has 16 residues. Trimming removed 7 bases from V and 4 bases from J; junction bases left unmatched: 6. CDR3 amino acids: CASTPLAGGPTGELFF. CDR3 coding DNA: TGTGCCAGCACCCCACTAGCGGGGGGGCCCACCGGGGAGCTGTTTTTT.

V usage is TRBV30 and J usage is TRBJ1-1; D might be TRBD1 (6 bases). V lost 4 bases to trimming and J lost 6 bases, with 6 bases between them. Germline V gene lookup returns CDR1 GTSNPN and CDR2 SVGIG (reference sequence). This CDR3 is built from 10 residues. The CDR3 protein is CAWKGAEAFF. As DNA, the CDR3 is TGTGCCTGGAAGGGGGCTGAAGCTTTCTTT.

This clone appeared once. The chain carries TRBV29-1 and TRBJ1-5; 7 nucleotides line up with TRBD1. J was trimmed by 0 bases and V by 6 bases; bases with no gene match: 5. The CDR3 has 14 residues. Germline-derived CDR1 and CDR2 are SQVTM and ANQGSEA. CDR3 nucleotides: TGCAGCGTCGGGACAGCTTATAGCAATCAGCCCCAGCATTTT. It is translated as CSVGTAYSNQPQHF.

The genes are TRBV7-2 and TRBJ2-1; the match to TRBD2 covers 7 bases. Per the germline V gene, CDR1 is SGHTA and CDR2 is FQGNSA. This CDR3 has 17 amino acids. J lost 1 base, V lost 3 bases, and 9 bases had no gene match. Written as DNA, the CDR3 is TGTGCCAGCAGCTTCCCCGCGGGAGAGGTATCCTACAATGAGCAGTTCTTC. It is translated as CASSFPAGEVSYNEQFF.

V and J are TRBV7-6 and TRBJ1-4, with 7 bases matching TRBD1. This CDR3 has 16 amino acids. Germline trimming cut 1 base from V and 8 bases from J; bases unmatched to any gene: 10. Germline V gene sequence: CDR1 SGHVS, CDR2 FNYEAQ. The CDR3 region is CASSLVGQRRGEKLFF. DNA of the CDR3: TGTGCCAGCAGCTTAGTGGGACAGCGGAGGGGGGAAAAACTGTTTTTT.

This chain joins TRBV4-3 and TRBJ2-1, with D possibly TRBD2 on 5 matching bases. Trimming removed 0 bases at V and 5 bases at J, with 14 bases between. Germline-derived CDR1 and CDR2 are LGHNA and YSLEER. The CDR3 is made up of 16 amino acids. The CDR3 sequence is CASSQDAASRDNEQFF. For the CDR3, the DNA is TGCGCCAGCAGCCAAGATGCTGCTAGCAGAGACAATGAGCAGTTCTTC.

The chain joins TRBV30 to TRBJ1-1, with D possibly TRBD1 on 5 matching bases. Germline values: CDR1 GTSNPN, CDR2 SVGIG (reference sequence). Trimming cost V 5 bases and J 8 bases, with 15 bases left between them. The CDR3 is made up of 12 amino acids. The CDR3 bases are TGTGCCTGGGGGGGGGAAAGTCCAGAAGCTTTCTTT. It translates to CAWGGESPEAFF.

V is TRBV14 and J is TRBJ1-1, with TRBD1 as a possible D gene (5 bases). This CDR3 region has 14 residues. The germline V and J ends were trimmed by 4 bases and 4 bases, with 13 bases remaining between them. CDR1 SGHDN and CDR2 FVKESK come from the germline V gene. The CDR3 DNA reads TGTGCCAGCAGCCTAACAGGAATGCTCACTGAAGCTTTCTTT. Its protein product is CASSLTGMLTEAFF. Full variable domain (missing parts from reference TRBV14 and TRBJ1-1): EAGVTQFPSHSVIEKGQTVTLRCDPISGHDNLYWYRRVMGKEIKFLLHFVKESKQDESGMPNNRFLAERTGGTYSTLKVQPAELEDSGVYFCASSLTGMLTEAFFGQGTRLTVV.

The CDR3 coding sequence is TGTGCCATCAGTGAAGGGACTAGCGGTTTCCTAAGGGGTTACAATGAGCAGTTCTTC. Encoded protein: CAISEGTSGFLRGYNEQFF. V gene TRBV10-3 combines with J gene TRBJ2-1; 11 positions match TRBD2. J was trimmed by 4 bases and V by 3 bases; bases with no gene match: 14. There are 19 residues in the CDR3. CDR1 and CDR2 from the germline V gene are ENHRY and SYGVKD.

The chain has TRBV15 and TRBJ2-2; 10 nucleotides match TRBD1. The J segment lost 9 bases and the V segment lost 6 bases, leaving 28 bases of the junction unmatched. CDR3 length equals 21 residues. CDR1 and CDR2 from the germline V gene are LNHNV and YYDKDF (reference sequence). CDR3 in amino acids: CATRRQRSGSWGDRGHRELFF. The CDR3 region has the DNA TGTGCCACCAGGCGACAGAGATCGGGTAGTTGGGGAGACAGGGGGCACCGGGAGCTGTTTTTT.

This clone was counted a few times. In DNA, the CDR3 is TGTGCCAGCTCCGACACAGCAACTAATGAAAAACTGTTTTTT. It yields the protein CASSDTATNEKLFF. The rearrangement uses TRBV18 and TRBJ1-4; no reliable D call. This CDR3 contains 14 residues. Trimming shortened V by 6 bases and J by 0 bases, and 8 bases separated the two germline ends. Germline V gene lookup returns CDR1 KGHSH and CDR2 LQKENI. The variable domain in full, completed from reference TRBV18 and TRBJ1-4, reads NAGVMQNPRHLVRRRGQEARLRCSPMKGHSHVYWYRQLPEEGLKFMVYLQKENIIDESGMPKERFSAEFPKEGPSILRIQQVVRGDSAAYFCASSDTATNEKLFFGSGTQLSVL.

V gene TRBV6-6 combines with J gene TRBJ1-1, with D perhaps TRBD1 (5 bases). V was cut by 2 bases and J by 7 bases, with 8 bases left in between. CDR1 is MNHNY, CDR2 SVGAGI, per germline (reference sequence). The CDR3 runs to 12 residues. For the CDR3, the DNA is TGTGCCAGCAGTTACACGGGGGTTGAAGCTTTCTTT. Residues: CASSYTGVEAFF.